Below are 2 T cell receptor beta chains sequenced from a single sample in a study of blood T cell repertoires in COVID-19. Some clones are missing from TCRdb's copy, which holds only in-frame ones; the method was immunoSEQ multiplex PCR. The table records 140,000 or so clones, roughly 85% of them present only once. The sequenced sample consisted of peripheral blood. These receptors were taken from a man over 45 with acute or convalescent COVID-19.

The chain's CDR3 is CASSENRGNTEAFF. CDR3 sequence (DNA): TGTGCCAGCAGTGAAAACAGGGGGAACACTGAAGCTTTCTTT. The chain uses TRBV6-4 and TRBJ1-1, with 7 nucleotides matching TRBD1. The CDR3 has 14 amino acids. With V trimmed by 3 bases and J by 1 base, 2 bases remained unmatched. Germline V lookup: CDR1 MRHNA, CDR2 SNTAGT.

The chain carries TRBV7-9 and TRBJ2-3; 13 nucleotides match TRBD2. Germline lookup yields CDR1 SEHNR and CDR2 FQNEAQ (reference sequence). This CDR3 contains 18 residues. Unmatched junction bases numbered 10, after V lost 3 bases and J lost 4 bases. The CDR3 sequence: CASSFSGTSGALPDTQYF. DNA for the CDR3: TGTGCCAGCAGCTTCTCGGGGACTAGCGGGGCCCTCCCAGATACGCAGTATTTT.